The 16 T cell receptor beta chains below come from one sample, sequenced in a study of blood T cell repertoires in COVID-19. Profiling relied on immunoSEQ multiplex PCR, and the TCRdb table lists in-frame clones only, not all of them. The sample carries 150,000 to 200,000 clones, more than 65% recorded once. Sequenced sample: PBMCs or T cells enriched from blood (not recorded which). The receptors originated from a man between 60 and 75 years old who had recovered from COVID-19.

This clone appeared a single time. V and J are TRBV15 and TRBJ2-2, with 15 bases lining up with TRBD2. Germline V CDR1 and CDR2: LNHNV, YYDKDF (reference sequence). There are 22 residues in the CDR3. V trimming: 0 bases; J trimming: 0 bases; junction bases outside the gene matches: 11. CDR3 sequence: CATSRDIFAGLAGGTNTGELFF. The CDR3 region has the DNA TGTGCCACCAGCAGAGATATTTTTGCGGGACTAGCGGGGGGAACGAACACCGGGGAGCTGTTTTTT.

The chain uses TRBV7-9 and TRBJ2-3; 10 nucleotides align to TRBD1. V lost 5 bases to trimming and J lost 5 bases; unmatched junction nucleotides: 10. Per germline, CDR1 SEHNR and CDR2 FQNEAQ (reference sequence). This CDR3 is built from 16 residues. The chain's CDR3 is CASSHDGTGVKDTQYF. For the CDR3, the DNA is TGTGCCAGCAGCCATGATGGGACAGGGGTTAAAGATACGCAGTATTTT.

The rearrangement uses TRBV5-6 and TRBJ1-2; D is ambiguous. V gave up 1 base and J gave up 11 bases, with 9 bases separating them. CDR1 and CDR2 from the germline V gene are SGHDT and YYEEEE. The CDR3 has 11 amino acids. CDR3 in amino acids: CASSLFSGYTF. For the CDR3, the DNA is TGTGCCAGCAGCTTGTTTTCGGGTTACACCTTC.

V and J are TRBV30 and TRBJ1-2; D not certain. V lost 6 bases to trimming and J lost 6 bases, with 23 bases between them. Per germline, CDR1 GTSNPN and CDR2 SVGIG (reference sequence). The length of the CDR3 is 15 residues. CDR3 sequence (DNA): TGTGCCTGCCGCCGAGATACCATATCGCGGGATGGCTACACCTTC. Encoded protein: CACRRDTISRDGYTF.

The V call is TRBV11-2, the J call TRBJ2-1; TRBD2 might be the D (6 bases). V lost 6 bases to trimming and J lost 9 bases, with 12 bases between them. The germline gives CDR1 SGHAT, CDR2 FQNNGV. The CDR3 consists of 12 residues. CDR3 DNA sequence: TGTGCCAGCAGTAAATCGGGGGTTGAGCAGTTCTTC. This sequence encodes CASSKSGVEQFF. Based on the CDR3 plus reference TRBV11-2 and TRBJ2-1, the full variable domain is EAGVAQSPRYKIIEKRQSVAFWCNPISGHATLYWYQQILGQGPKLLIQFQNNGVVDDSQLPKDRFSAERLKGVDSTLKIQPAKLEDSAVYLCASSKSGVEQFFGPGTRLTVL.

The chain has TRBV2 and TRBJ2-7; D possibly corresponds to TRBD2 (5 bases). Germline assignment: CDR1 SNHLY and CDR2 FYNNEI. Trimming cost V 6 bases and J 3 bases, with 12 bases left between them. The CDR3 covers 13 residues. For the CDR3, the DNA is TGTGCCAGCAGCGGGGTATTAAGCTACGAGCAGTACTTC. As protein: CASSGVLSYEQYF.

The J gene is TRBJ2-4, the V gene TRBV7-2; TRBD2 aligns across 15 bases. The CDR3 extends over 17 amino acids. V shed 4 bases, J shed 9 bases, and the junction held 10 bases outside the gene matches. CDR1 and CDR2 (germline): SGHTA, FQGNSA. The CDR3 DNA sequence: TGTGCCAGCAGCTCTCGGACTAGCGGGGGGGCCTCGAGCATTCAGTACTTC. Translation: CASSSRTSGGASSIQYF.

The genes are TRBV28 and TRBJ1-2; 7 bases align to TRBD1. From germline, CDR1 is MDHEN and CDR2 SYDVKM. The ends lost 5 bases at V and 0 bases at J; junction bases unmatched: 6. The CDR3 loop spans 15 amino acids. CDR3 nucleotides: TGTGCCAGCAGTCCCATAGGACAGGCTAACTATGGCTACACCTTC. Translation gives CASSPIGQANYGYTF.

This clone was counted a few times. V and J are TRBV7-6 and TRBJ2-3; D is unresolved. V was cut by 5 bases and J by 0 bases, with 15 bases left in between. This CDR3 has 16 residues. Germline values: CDR1 SGHVS, CDR2 FNYEAQ. The CDR3, as DNA: TGTGCCAGCAGCCCACTCGGCGGTTCTAGCACAGATACGCAGTATTTT. It yields the protein CASSPLGGSSTDTQYF.

This clone was detected only a few times. The chain has TRBV6-5 and TRBJ2-5; perhaps TRBD2 as D (5 bases). Trimming stripped 6 bases from V and 0 bases from J, with 14 bases between. Germline V gene sequence: CDR1 MNHEY, CDR2 SVGAGI. This CDR3 contains 15 residues. CDR3 region: CASRPLEVNQETQYF. The CDR3 nucleotides are TGTGCCAGCAGACCCTTGGAGGTGAACCAAGAGACCCAGTACTTC.

The chain joins TRBV14 to TRBJ1-2; a weak D match, TRBD1 (6 bases). The CDR3 runs to 13 residues. Trimming took off 7 bases at V and 1 base at J, with 10 bases between the two ends. Germline V gene data show CDR1 as SGHDN and CDR2 as FVKESK. CDR3 coding DNA: TGTGCCAGCAACTCACAGGGTAACTATGGCTACACCTTC. Its translation is CASNSQGNYGYTF. The variable domain in full, with the rest retrieved from reference TRBV14 and TRBJ1-2, is EAGVTQFPSHSVIEKGQTVTLRCDPISGHDNLYWYRRVMGKEIKFLLHFVKESKQDESGMPNNRFLAERTGGTYSTLKVQPAELEDSGVYFCASNSQGNYGYTFGSGTRLTVV.

This clone came up once. The chain uses TRBV5-6 and TRBJ1-2; TRBD1 aligns across 7 bases. CDR3 length: 16 amino acids. After removal of 5 bases from V and 0 bases from J, the junction contained 10 bases not matched to a gene. CDR1 and CDR2 from the germline V gene are SGHDT and YYEEEE. CDR3 nucleotides: TGTGCCAGCAGTCACGTTACAGGGGAATCTAACTATGGCTACACCTTC. Protein: CASSHVTGESNYGYTF.

The chain employs TRBV7-8 and TRBJ2-3; 8 nucleotides match TRBD1. The junction had 6 bases not matched to a gene; V was cut back by 2 bases and J by 5 bases. CDR1 SGHVS and CDR2 FQNEAQ come from the germline V gene. There are 15 residues in the CDR3. The CDR3 region is CASSLSGGRRDTQYF. The CDR3 nucleotides read TGTGCCAGCAGCTTATCAGGGGGCCGAAGAGATACGCAGTATTTT.

This sequence joins TRBV7-3 and TRBJ2-7; 7 bases align to TRBD2. Germline CDR1 is SGHTA and CDR2 is FQGTGA. The ends lost 5 bases at V and 5 bases at J; junction bases unmatched: 12. The CDR3 consists of 15 residues. The CDR3 loop reads CASSPTGGAQHEQYF. The CDR3 bases are TGTGCCAGCAGCCCGACGGGGGGAGCTCAACACGAGCAGTACTTC.

V and J are TRBV15 and TRBJ1-1; D unclear. The germline V gene has CDR1 LNHNV and CDR2 YYDKDF (reference sequence). CDR3 length: 17 amino acids. Trimming removed 1 base at V and 0 bases at J, with 15 bases between. In DNA, the CDR3 is TGTGCCACCAGCAGAGGAGCGGTGACCTATATGAACACTGAAGCTTTCTTT. Translation gives CATSRGAVTYMNTEAFF.

This clone has only a few counts. The chain couples TRBV7-9 to TRBJ1-4; 9 bases are shared with TRBD1. With 4 bases clipped from V and 4 bases from J, the junction kept 7 bases outside the gene matches. This CDR3 has 16 amino acids. The V gene's germline CDR1 is SEHNR and CDR2 FQNEAQ (reference sequence). This CDR3 reads CASSSGQGGYNEKLFF. The CDR3 nucleotides are TGTGCCAGCAGCTCGGGACAGGGAGGTTATAATGAAAAACTGTTTTTT.